This T cell receptor (beta chain) was retrieved from a study of OX40 agonist ivuxolimab in advanced cancers. In terms of the full investigation: Ivuxolimab was an agonistic, fully human IgG2 monoclonal antibody directed against OX40 (CD134), a costimulatory receptor. Intravenous ivuxolimab was administered to patients every 2 weeks at six dose levels: 0.01, 0.1, 0.3, 1.5, 3 and 10 mg/kg. Among the roughly 52 dose-escalation patients, around 19 had hepatocellular carcinoma, 15 or so melanoma, 9 renal cell carcinoma and 9 head and neck cancer. In the dose-escalation cohort, 65% to 85% of patients were male, and the mean age was roughly 56 years with a range of roughly 23 to 90. Prior anti-PD-1, anti-PD-L1 or anti-CTLA-4 therapy was permitted, and checkpoint inhibitors had been received by approximately 39% of dose-escalation patients. Partial responses occurred in three dose-escalation patients, of whom one had hepatocellular carcinoma and two had cutaneous melanoma. The point of sequencing TCRbeta in the periphery was to test whether ivuxolimab changed TCR sequence diversity and drove clonal T-cell expansion. The monotherapy dose-escalation portion (N = 52 patients) of the phase I ivuxolimab trial is reported in the paper. Results the study describes overall, beyond this receptor: The antigen specificity of the peripheral T cells that underwent clonal expansion was not determined. Clonal expansion of both CD4+ and CD8+ blood T cells was observed from baseline to week 6 at doses 0.1 to 3.0 mg/kg. On average, CD8+ T cells showed more expanded clones than CD4+ T cells after ivuxolimab. In the 0.1-3.0 mg/kg groups, partial responders were among the patients with the lowest normalized peripheral clonal expansion, particularly in CD8+ T cells. Low levels of normalized T-cell clonal expansion were also shown by some nonresponding patients.

The germline V gene (reference sequence) specifies LNHDA as CDR1 and SQIVND as CDR2. The CDR3, from cysteine to phenylalanine, totals 13 residues. Only the CDR3 DNA is retained, 39 bases long and in frame from the first base. V has 6 bases trimmed and J has 7 bases trimmed; junction bases matching no gene number 8. Patients with a history of autoimmune disease or receiving systemic immunosuppression were excluded from the trial. In every dose cohort, peripheral blood was drawn for TCR sequencing at baseline, cycle 4 day 1, and cycle 7 day 1. Samples were obtained from an open-label, multicenter, first-in-human phase I dose-escalation trial of ivuxolimab. Adults with locally advanced or metastatic melanoma, renal cell, hepatocellular, or head and neck squamous cell carcinoma were enrolled in the trial. Before TCR sequencing, CD4+ T cells and CD8+ T cells from peripheral blood were sorted into separate populations.

About this clone itself: Its antigen specificity is not known. No clone much larger than this one lies a single base away; base qualities are absent.

To sequence the TCRbeta CDR3 region, genomic DNA was isolated from the sorted cells. The immunoSEQ Assay was used for sequencing of TCRbeta CDR3 regions. TCRdb mirrors the immuneACCESS table, restricted to in-frame sequences. Some clones are absent from its copies; in checked studies, under half trace to an unresolved V gene, and the reason for the others is unknown. Counted in this sample were roughly 50,000 clones; roughly 86% of them appeared once. The ten largest account for 0.85% to 1% of the sample. The chain joins TRBV19 to TRBJ2-7; a stretch of 8 junction bases matches TRBD1. The sequence was collected from an adult with an advanced solid tumor such as melanoma, head and neck, liver or kidney cancer. This specimen was CD4+ or CD8+ T cells sorted from blood, taken in a trial of the OX40 agonist ivuxolimab. The CDR3 protein: CASRRQGADEQYF. Here is the DNA: TGTGCCAGTAGGAGGCAGGGGGCAGATGAGCAGTACTTC.